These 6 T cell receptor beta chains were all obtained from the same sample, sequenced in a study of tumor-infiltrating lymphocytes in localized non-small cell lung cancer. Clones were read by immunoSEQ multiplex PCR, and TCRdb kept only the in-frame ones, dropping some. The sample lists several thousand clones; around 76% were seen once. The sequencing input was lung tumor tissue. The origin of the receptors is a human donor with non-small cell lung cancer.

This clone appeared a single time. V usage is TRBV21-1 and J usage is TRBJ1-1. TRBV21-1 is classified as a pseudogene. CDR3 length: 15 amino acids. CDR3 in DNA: TGTGCCAGCAGCCCCGTCGGGCAACCTAACACTGAAGCTTTCTTT. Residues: CASSPVGQPNTEAFF.

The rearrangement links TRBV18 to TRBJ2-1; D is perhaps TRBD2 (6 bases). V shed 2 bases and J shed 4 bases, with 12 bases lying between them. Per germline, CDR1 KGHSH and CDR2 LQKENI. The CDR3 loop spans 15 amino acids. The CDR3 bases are TGTGCCAGCTCACCAGGTGGGAGCGGGTACAATGAGCAGTTCTTC. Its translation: CASSPGGSGYNEQFF.

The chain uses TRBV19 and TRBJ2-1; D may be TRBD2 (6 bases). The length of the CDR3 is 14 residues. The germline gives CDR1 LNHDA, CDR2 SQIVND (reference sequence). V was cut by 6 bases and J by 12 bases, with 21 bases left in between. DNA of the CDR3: TGTGCCAGTAGGTCGGGCATAATCGGGAGCGGGCAGTTCTTC. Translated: CASRSGIIGSGQFF.

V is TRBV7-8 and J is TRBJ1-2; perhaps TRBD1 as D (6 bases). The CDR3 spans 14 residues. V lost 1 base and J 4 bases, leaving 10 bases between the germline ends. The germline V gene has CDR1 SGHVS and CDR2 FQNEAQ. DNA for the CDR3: TGTGCCAGCAGCTTAGACGGACAGTCCTATGGCTACACCTTC. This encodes CASSLDGQSYGYTF.

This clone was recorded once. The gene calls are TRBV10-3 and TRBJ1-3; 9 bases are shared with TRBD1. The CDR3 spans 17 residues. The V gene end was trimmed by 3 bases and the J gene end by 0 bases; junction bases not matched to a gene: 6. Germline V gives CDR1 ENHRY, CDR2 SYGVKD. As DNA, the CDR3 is TGTGCCATCAGTGATGACAGGGGGACCCCCTCTGGAAACACCATATATTTT. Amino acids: CAISDDRGTPSGNTIYF.

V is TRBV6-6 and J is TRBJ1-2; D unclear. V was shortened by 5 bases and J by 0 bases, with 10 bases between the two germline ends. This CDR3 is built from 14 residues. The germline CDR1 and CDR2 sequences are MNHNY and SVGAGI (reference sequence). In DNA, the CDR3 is TGTGCCAGCAGTCCGAGTGGGACTAACTATGGCTACACCTTC. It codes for CASSPSGTNYGYTF.